The sequence of this T cell receptor beta chain was determined in a study of T cells after posttransplantation cyclophosphamide. The repertoire was sequenced with immunoSEQ multiplex PCR; TCRdb's copy has only in-frame clones and lacks some. The table shows 8,000 to 10,000 clones, with around 83% occurring only once. The table lists this clone with a few counts. This CDR3 spans 15 amino acids. Trimming removed 1 base from V and 2 bases from J; junction bases left unmatched: 5. Germline CDR1 reads MGHRA; CDR2 reads YSYEKL. Busulfan-fludarabine conditioning, marrow transplant, and cyclophosphamide on days +3 and +4 were administered.

This chain links TRBV4-1 with TRBJ2-7; 7 bases fit TRBD1. The source is a female patient aged 40-50 years who received an allogeneic stem cell transplant from a related donor, was CMV-positive, and had no GVHD. Some T cells could come from the graft donor. The sequences come from PBMCs, collected 1,900 to 2,000 days after a stem cell transplant with posttransplant cyclophosphamide. Here the CDR3 DNA reads TGCGCCAGCAGCCAAGGTTCCGGGACAGCCTACGAGCAGTACTTC. Translating it yields CASSQGSGTAYEQYF.